The 16 T cell receptor beta chains in this list originate from one sample, sequenced in a study of regulatory T cells in long-lasting Graves disease. According to the study, TCR beta libraries were built with iRepertoire HTBI primers and CDR3-region Arm-PCR. TCRdb re-analysed the multiplex PCR reads in MiXCR, keeping a single row per CDR3 protein. The profile shows around 400,000 distinct CDR3 sequences, approximately 15% of them singletons. Time point denoted: newly diagnosed GD, antithyroid drugs for less than 3 months. PBMCs were the source of the RNA used for TCR sequencing. The same sample was also studied in work on T cells in Graves' hyperthyroidism and ophthalmopathy.

The source was peripheral blood mononuclear cells (PBMCs), collected at new diagnosis, from a patient treated with antithyroid drugs. Source of these receptors: a woman aged 40 to 50 with Graves disease.

This clonotype was detected ten times or more. A junction boundary mismatches the germline segment, possibly from a read error. This chain joins TRBV5-1 and TRBJ2-5; 9 nucleotides line up with TRBD2. The CDR3 is 16 residues long. Germline V gene data show CDR1 as SGHRS and CDR2 as YFSETQ. The CDR3 spells CASSLGLAGTQETQYF. The CDR3, as DNA: TGTGCCAGCAGCTTAGGGCTAGCGGGAACGCAAGAGACCCAGTACTTC.

On this clonotype itself: A read error is the likely source, as a far larger clone sits one nucleotide away. The chain couples TRBV3-1 to TRBJ2-7, with D hard to call. V was clipped by 8 bases and J by 2 bases, with 19 bases between them. Germline V gene sequence: CDR1 LGHDT, CDR2 YNNKEL (reference sequence). This CDR3 has 15 amino acids. The CDR3 coding sequence is TGTGCCAGCGGCTTGCTGGAGACTGGGACCTACGAGCAGTACTTC. Its translation is CASGLLETGTYEQYF.

On this clonotype itself: A much larger clone differs from this one at a single base, so this may be a read error. This rearrangement joins TRBV6-1 to TRBJ2-3, with 8 bases fitting TRBD1. Germline CDR1 reads MNHNS; CDR2 reads SASEGT. CDR3 length equals 16 residues. As DNA, the CDR3 is TGTGCCGGCAGTGAAGCTCACGGGACAGGCGCAGATACGCAGTATTTT. Translation: CAGSEAHGTGADTQYF.

The rearrangement uses TRBV11-3 and TRBJ1-2; 7 nucleotides align to TRBD1. The ends lost 5 bases at V and 5 bases at J; junction bases unmatched: 5. This CDR3 spans 13 amino acids. Germline loops: CDR1 SGHNT, CDR2 YENEEA. CDR3 sequence reads: CASSGGQKYGYTF. The CDR3 DNA follows: TGTGCCAGCAGCGGGGGACAGAAATATGGCTACACCTTC.

In this sample, this clonotype turned up a few times. This chain links TRBV19 with TRBJ1-1, with 10 bases matching TRBD1. The CDR3 is 18 residues long. After removal of 3 bases from V and 6 bases from J, the junction contained 16 bases not matched to a gene. The V gene's germline CDR1 is LNHDA and CDR2 SQIVND (reference sequence). CDR3 nucleotides: TGTGCCAGTAGTATTAGGGGGGGGGGGGAGACAGGGGGCTCTGAAGCTTTCTTT. Translated, it gives CASSIRGGGETGGSEAFF.

At least ten counts were recorded for this clonotype. The V gene is TRBV7-3, the J gene TRBJ2-1; tentative D call: TRBD2 (6 bases). Deletions cut 4 bases from V and 4 bases from J, with 17 bases between. The length of the CDR3 is 16 residues. The V gene's germline CDR1 is SGHTA and CDR2 FQGTGA. CDR3 sequence: CASSWGVGLGYNEQFF. CDR3 in DNA: TGTGCCAGCAGCTGGGGGGTGGGGCTAGGTTACAATGAGCAGTTCTTC.

This clonotype was detected many times. The chain joins TRBV7-2 to TRBJ2-2; a weak D match, TRBD1 (5 bases). The CDR3 totals 14 residues. Trimming shortened V by 5 bases and J by 4 bases, and 11 bases separated the two germline ends. Germline V gene data show CDR1 as SGHTA and CDR2 as FQGNSA. The chain's CDR3 is CASSQGYGTGELFF. The CDR3 region has the DNA TGTGCCAGCAGCCAGGGTTATGGCACCGGGGAGCTGTTTTTT.

This clonotype was counted a few times. This chain connects TRBV5-1 to TRBJ2-3; D is possibly TRBD2 (5 bases). The germline V and J ends were trimmed by 3 bases and 5 bases, with 19 bases remaining between them. The CDR3 spans 16 residues. CDR1 is SGHRS, CDR2 YFSETQ, per germline. In nucleotides, the CDR3 is TGCGCCAGCAGCTCCCTGGGAGCAGGTTCCGGAGATACGCAGTATTTT. It is translated as CASSSLGAGSGDTQYF. The whole variable domain, filled in from reference TRBV5-1 and TRBJ2-3, reads KAGVTQTPRYLIKTRGQQVTLSCSPISGHRSVSWYQQTPGQGLQFLFEYFSETQRNKGNFPGRFSGRQFSNSRSEMNVSTLELGDSALYLCASSSLGAGSGDTQYFGPGTRLTVL.

This clonotype appeared many times. This chain links TRBV7-2 with TRBJ2-1, with 11 bases fitting TRBD2. Germline V gives CDR1 SGHTA, CDR2 FQGNSA. V lost 5 bases, J lost 9 bases, and 9 bases stayed unmatched. The CDR3 extends over 15 amino acids. The CDR3 loop reads CASSRGTSGAPEQFF. The CDR3 region has the DNA TGTGCCAGCAGCCGCGGGACTAGCGGAGCCCCTGAGCAGTTCTTC.

Ten or more counts support this clonotype. This chain uses TRBV24-1 with TRBJ1-1; D might be TRBD1 (6 bases). The germline V gene encodes CDR1 KGHDR and CDR2 SFDVKD. There are 15 residues in the CDR3. Trimming took 7 bases from V and 2 from J, leaving 16 bases between them. In nucleotides, the CDR3 is TGTGCCACCAGCGCCCGGACAGCCGGAAACACTGAAGCTTTCTTT. This gives the protein CATSARTAGNTEAFF.

This clonotype showed up just a few times. The chain employs TRBV20-1 and TRBJ2-1; D is tentatively TRBD1 or TRBD2 (5 bases each). CDR3 length: 13 amino acids. V gave up 6 bases and J gave up 9 bases, with 18 bases separating them. Germline V lookup: CDR1 DFQATT, CDR2 SNEGSKA (reference sequence). The CDR3 sequence is CSALGPLGGEQFF. CDR3 coding DNA: TGCAGTGCCTTGGGTCCGCTTGGGGGTGAGCAGTTCTTC.

The chain uses TRBV6-1 and TRBJ1-1; unclear D gene. The V and J ends lost 6 bases and 6 bases respectively, with 17 bases between them. CDR3 length: 14 residues. CDR1 MNHNS and CDR2 SASEGT come from the germline V gene. DNA for the CDR3: TGTGCCAGCAGACTATCCCCTCGCGGGCCTGAAGCTTTCTTT. It codes for CASRLSPRGPEAFF.

This clonotype was found many times. For the CDR3, the DNA is TGTGCCCTCCTCGGGTACGAGCAGTACTTC. Protein: CALLGYEQYF. The rearrangement uses TRBV12-3 or TRBV12-4 and TRBJ2-7, with no clear D. The CDR3 has 10 amino acids. V gave up 11 bases and J gave up 4 bases, with 9 bases separating them.

In its sample, this clonotype was seen many times. The chain employs TRBV28 and TRBJ2-7; no clear D gene. V lost 4 bases to trimming and J lost 4 bases, with 23 bases between them. The CDR3 has 17 amino acids. Germline values: CDR1 MDHEN, CDR2 SYDVKM. As DNA, the CDR3 is TGTGCCAGCAGTTCCCCCCTAACAGAAGGTTTCGGGTACGAGCAGTACTTC. Protein product: CASSSPLTEGFGYEQYF.

This clonotype was counted only a few times. The chain is built from TRBV4-1 and TRBJ2-7; a possible D gene is TRBD2 (5 bases). V lost 0 bases to trimming and J lost 3 bases, with 9 bases between them. CDR3 length: 14 amino acids. Germline-derived CDR1 and CDR2 are MGHRA and YSYEKL. The CDR3 is CASSQDPGFYEQYF. Here the CDR3 DNA reads TGCGCCAGCAGCCAAGATCCGGGATTCTACGAGCAGTACTTC.

This clonotype was observed many times. This chain joins TRBV29-1 and TRBJ2-6; no clear D gene. The CDR3 consists of 13 residues. Trimming pared 5 bases from V and 0 bases from J, leaving 5 bases between. CDR1 is SQVTM, CDR2 ANQGSEA, per germline. For the CDR3, the DNA is TGCAGCGTTAGAAACTCTGGGGCCAACGTCCTGACTTTC. This translates into CSVRNSGANVLTF.